The 25 T cell receptor beta chains given below trace back to one sample, sequenced in a study of blood T cell repertoires in COVID-19. TCRdb's table, derived via immunoSEQ multiplex PCR, lists solely in-frame clones and lacks some. The sample has 250,000 or so clones, around four fifths seen once. The sequencing input was peripheral blood. Source of these receptors: a man in his sixties with acute or convalescent COVID-19.

This chain links TRBV10-3 with TRBJ1-5, with D possibly matching TRBD1 (6 bases). Germline assignment: CDR1 ENHRY and CDR2 SYGVKD. Trimming shortened V by 4 bases and J by 3 bases, and 7 bases separated the two germline ends. The CDR3 extends over 13 amino acids. The CDR3 loop is CAISAGVNQPQHF. CDR3 DNA: TGTGCCATCAGTGCAGGGGTCAATCAGCCCCAGCATTTT.

The chain is built from TRBV10-3 and TRBJ2-2; D unclear. V was shortened by 7 bases and J by 0 bases, with 21 bases between the two germline ends. CDR3 length: 18 residues. In germline, CDR1 is ENHRY, CDR2 SYGVKD. The CDR3 bases are TGTGCCATCAATTGGGCCCCTACGACGGTCACGAACACCGGGGAGCTGTTTTTT. It codes for CAINWAPTTVTNTGELFF.

The chain uses TRBV7-6 and TRBJ2-2; D remains ambiguous. The CDR3 sequence is 15 residues long. Trimming took off 1 base at V and 2 bases at J, with 8 bases between the two ends. The V gene's germline CDR1 is SGHVS and CDR2 FNYEAQ. The CDR3 DNA follows: TGTGCCAGCAGCTTAGAGGCAGGCAACACCGGGGAGCTGTTTTTT. Translating it yields CASSLEAGNTGELFF.

This rearrangement joins TRBV29-1 to TRBJ1-2, with 12 bases matching TRBD1. J was trimmed by 5 bases and V by 1 base; bases with no gene match: 5. The CDR3 loop spans 15 amino acids. Per germline, CDR1 SQVTM and CDR2 ANQGSEA. DNA of the CDR3: TGCAGCGTTGAAGGGGGACAGGGGGCGCGATATGGCTACACCTTC. Its protein is CSVEGGQGARYGYTF.

CDR3 in amino acids: CASSYRQGEWETQYF. DNA for the CDR3: TGTGCCAGCAGCTATCGACAGGGAGAGTGGGAGACCCAGTACTTC. The V and J genes are TRBV7-8 and TRBJ2-5; 7 bases are a match to TRBD1. Trimming at V came to 4 bases and at J to 5 bases, leaving 10 bases not matched to a gene. CDR1 and CDR2 (germline): SGHVS, FQNEAQ. This CDR3 contains 15 residues.

This rearrangement joins TRBV7-3 to TRBJ2-1; D may be TRBD1 (6 bases). The V end was cut by 0 bases, the J end by 1 base, with 10 bases between. The CDR3 is 16 amino acids. Looked up from germline, CDR1 is SGHTA and CDR2 is FQGTGA. DNA of the CDR3: TGTGCCAGCAGCTTAACTGGGGGCAATTCCTACAATGAGCAGTTCTTC. It translates to CASSLTGGNSYNEQFF.

The gene calls are TRBV27 and TRBJ2-2; tentative D call: TRBD1 (5 bases). CDR1 is MNHEY, CDR2 SMNVEV, per germline (reference sequence). The V end lost 2 bases, the J end lost 7 bases, and 14 bases lay between the germline ends. The CDR3 loop spans 15 amino acids. CDR3 DNA sequence: TGTGCCAGCAGTTTAGTCGTAGGGGCAGGCGGGGAGCTGTTTTTT. It specifies CASSLVVGAGGELFF.

This chain uses TRBV5-1 with TRBJ2-3; TRBD2 matches 8 bases. CDR1 is SGHRS, CDR2 YFSETQ, per germline. J gave up 4 bases and V 3 bases, and 7 bases lay outside the gene matches. CDR3 length equals 15 residues. The CDR3 reads CASSSWGSGADTQYF. The CDR3 coding sequence is TGCGCCAGCAGCTCCTGGGGTAGCGGGGCAGATACGCAGTATTTT.

The rearrangement links TRBV2 to TRBJ2-5, with D perhaps matching TRBD2 (5 bases). The CDR3 contains 15 residues. Germline loops: CDR1 SNHLY, CDR2 FYNNEI. Trimming left V 2 bases short and J 5 bases short, with 15 bases between. CDR3 nucleotide sequence: TGTGCCAGCAGTGAAAAGGGAACTAGGATCGAGACCCAGTACTTC. Translated, it gives CASSEKGTRIETQYF.

The J gene is TRBJ1-6, the V gene TRBV10-2; D call uncertain. The CDR3 sequence is 14 residues long. CDR1 and CDR2 (germline): WSHSY, SAAADI. Deletions cut 0 bases from V and 12 bases from J, with 12 bases between. The CDR3 nucleotides read TGCGCCAGCAGTGAGTCGAGTATCGCCCTACCCCTCCACTTT. The encoded protein is CASSESSIALPLHF.

This chain connects TRBV11-2 to TRBJ1-1; no firm D call. V was cut by 5 bases and J by 2 bases, with 15 bases left in between. The germline V gene encodes CDR1 SGHAT and CDR2 FQNNGV. The CDR3 runs 15 residues. The CDR3: CASSPSRSGNTEAFF. The CDR3 nucleotides are TGTGCCAGCAGCCCGTCGAGGAGTGGCAACACTGAAGCTTTCTTT.

V is TRBV18 and J is TRBJ2-1; TRBD2 agrees at 12 bases. The CDR3 contains 16 residues. CDR1 and CDR2 (germline): KGHSH, LQKENI. The junction had 3 bases not matched to a gene; V was cut back by 4 bases and J by 2 bases. This CDR3 is CASSRGLAGTYNEQFF. DNA for the CDR3: TGTGCCAGCTCACGAGGACTAGCGGGAACCTACAATGAGCAGTTCTTC.

This rearrangement joins TRBV27 to TRBJ2-1; 7 bases fit TRBD1. Trimming removed 5 bases from V and 0 bases from J; junction bases left unmatched: 4. Germline V lookup: CDR1 MNHEY, CDR2 SMNVEV (reference sequence). CDR3 length: 15 residues. CDR3 nucleotide sequence: TGTGCCAGCAGTAACGGGGACAGCTCCTACAATGAGCAGTTCTTC. This codes for CASSNGDSSYNEQFF.

This clone came up once. This rearrangement joins TRBV5-8 to TRBJ2-4; 9 bases align to TRBD2. CDR3 length: 15 residues. Germline loops: CDR1 SGHTS, CDR2 YDEGEE. The V segment lost 0 bases and the J segment 8 bases; nucleotides outside the gene matches: 6. CDR3 protein: CASSLGSGSTDIQYF. The CDR3 coding sequence is TGTGCCAGCAGCTTGGGTAGCGGGAGTACGGACATTCAGTACTTC.

This rearrangement joins TRBV7-2 to TRBJ1-6; the match to TRBD1 covers 7 bases. The germline V gene encodes CDR1 SGHTA and CDR2 FQGNSA. The CDR3 has 14 residues. J gave up 9 bases and V 5 bases, and 7 bases lay outside the gene matches. The chain's CDR3 is CASSPRQGRSPLHF. CDR3 coding DNA: TGTGCCAGCAGCCCTCGACAGGGACGTTCACCCCTCCACTTT.

This clone was recorded once. This rearrangement joins TRBV6-6 to TRBJ2-3, with TRBD2 as a possible D gene (5 bases). The CDR3 extends over 16 amino acids. Deletions cut 6 bases from V and 1 base from J, with 17 bases between. Germline V gene lookup returns CDR1 MNHNY and CDR2 SVGAGI (reference sequence). The CDR3 is CASRGTGSGGTDTQYF. CDR3 sequence (DNA): TGTGCCAGCAGAGGAACGGGGTCTGGCGGCACAGATACGCAGTATTTT.

The rearrangement joins TRBV6-6 to TRBJ2-1; 9 nucleotides line up with TRBD2. This CDR3 has 15 amino acids. Trimming took 4 bases from V and 3 from J; bases not matched to a gene: 4. Looked up from germline, CDR1 is MNHNY and CDR2 is SVGAGI (reference sequence). CDR3 loop: CASSFSGSFYNEQFF. CDR3 DNA sequence: TGTGCCAGCAGTTTTAGCGGGAGCTTCTACAATGAGCAGTTCTTC.

The J gene is TRBJ2-3, the V gene TRBV11-2; TRBD2 is a possible D gene (5 bases). The CDR3 runs 16 residues. With 1 base removed from V and 3 bases from J, the gap between germline ends came to 14 bases. Germline V lookup: CDR1 SGHAT, CDR2 FQNNGV. The CDR3 spells CASSLGLRGGTDTQYF. The CDR3 bases are TGTGCCAGCAGCTTAGGTCTCCGGGGTGGGACAGATACGCAGTATTTT.

Comment on this clone: Distinct nucleotide sequences in the sample also encode this CDR3. The chain has TRBV6-6 and TRBJ2-7; 7 bases map to TRBD1. Germline values: CDR1 MNHNY, CDR2 SVGAGI (reference sequence). Trimming at V came to 6 bases and at J to 2 bases, leaving 1 base not matched to a gene. The CDR3 runs 12 residues. The CDR3 sequence: CASSGTAYEQYF. DNA of the CDR3: TGTGCCAGCAGCGGGACAGCCTACGAGCAGTACTTC.

V and J are TRBV4-3 and TRBJ1-6, with a tentative D call TRBD1 (6 bases). This CDR3 has 15 residues. The germline V gene encodes CDR1 LGHNA and CDR2 YSLEER. Trimming removed 1 base at V and 10 bases at J, with 14 bases between. CDR3 sequence: CASSQVPGVGSPLHF. In nucleotides, the CDR3 is TGCGCCAGCAGCCAAGTGCCAGGGGTGGGATCACCCCTCCACTTT.

This chain uses TRBV4-2 with TRBJ2-3; D unclear. The CDR3 totals 15 residues. Germline V gene lookup returns CDR1 LGHNA and CDR2 YNFKEQ. Trimming took off 2 bases at V and 0 bases at J, with 9 bases between the two ends. CDR3 region: CASSQNLLSTDTQYF. The CDR3 coding sequence is TGTGCCAGCAGCCAAAATCTCCTCAGCACAGATACGCAGTATTTT.

The chain recombines TRBV9 with TRBJ2-3, with D unclear. The germline gives CDR1 SGDLS, CDR2 YYNGEE. The V end was cut by 0 bases, the J end by 1 base, with 12 bases between. The CDR3 totals 16 residues. The CDR3 loop is CASSVATVEGTDTQYF. The CDR3 DNA reads as TGTGCCAGCAGCGTAGCTACCGTTGAGGGCACAGATACGCAGTATTTT.

The sample holds a few counts of this clone. The J gene is TRBJ2-1, the V gene TRBV6-5; a possible D gene is TRBD2 (7 bases). Germline V CDR1 and CDR2: MNHEY, SVGAGI. Trimming shortened V by 4 bases and J by 7 bases, and 14 bases separated the two germline ends. The CDR3 has 14 amino acids. The CDR3 DNA sequence: TGTGCCAGCAGTTTCCAAAGGGGGGGGAATGAGCAGTTCTTC. Amino acid sequence: CASSFQRGGNEQFF.

The chain recombines TRBV18 with TRBJ2-1; 7 bases agree with TRBD2. This CDR3 spans 15 amino acids. V shed 6 bases and J 7 bases; nucleotides not matched to a gene: 12. CDR1 and CDR2 from the germline V gene are KGHSH and LQKENI. The CDR3 sequence is CASSQTSPKGNEQFF. The CDR3 coding sequence is TGTGCCAGCTCGCAGACTAGCCCAAAAGGAAATGAGCAGTTCTTC. Full variable domain (remainder filled in from reference TRBV18 and TRBJ2-1): NAGVMQNPRHLVRRRGQEARLRCSPMKGHSHVYWYRQLPEEGLKFMVYLQKENIIDESGMPKERFSAEFPKEGPSILRIQQVVRGDSAAYFCASSQTSPKGNEQFFGPGTRLTVL.

The rearrangement links TRBV15 to TRBJ1-2; 8 bases match TRBD1. Germline V lookup: CDR1 LNHNV, CDR2 YYDKDF (reference sequence). The CDR3 is 14 residues long. Trimming cost V 3 bases and J 10 bases; bases outside gene matches: 10. CDR3: CATSSQGAINDYTF. The CDR3 bases are TGTGCCACCAGCAGCCAGGGGGCCATAAATGACTACACCTTC.